The table lists the clone carrying this TCR beta chain with many counts. The antigen is undetermined. This record belongs to a study of human T cells and chemical hapten exposure. The V end was cut by 1 base, the J end by 6 bases, with 13 bases between. The CDR3 runs to 15 residues. Germline V gives CDR1 LGHNA, CDR2 YNFKEQ. Study results and caveats: Expanded TCR sets contained significantly more large CDR3 similarity clusters than controls.

TCRdb re-called the RACE reads with MiXCR, one entry per CDR3 protein. Altogether 300,000 to 450,000 distinct CDR3 sequences are present, 4.5% to 6% being singletons, with the ten largest covering just over 2.5%. The time point was: pre-sensitization, week 0. Treatment reported: therapeutic diphenylcyclopropenone sensitization with weekly scalp DPC. The sample consisted of whole blood, taken in connection with sensitization to the hapten diphenylcyclopropenone (DPC). The source is a woman in her fifties or sixties with alopecia areata. Some clones in this sample may be carry-over from other donors' samples. The chain links TRBV4-2 to TRBJ1-5; TRBD1 might be the D (6 bases). CDR3 sequence reads: CASSQVGTNTQPQHF. Here the CDR3 DNA reads TGTGCCAGCAGCCAAGTCGGGACAAATACTCAGCCCCAGCATTTT.